These 10 T cell receptor beta chains originate from one sample sequenced in a study of blood T cell repertoires in COVID-19. Profiling relied on immunoSEQ multiplex PCR, and the TCRdb table lists in-frame clones only, not all of them. The table includes more than 150,000 clones, roughly 80% detected once. The sample comprised peripheral blood. These receptors were taken from a woman aged 80 or over with acute or convalescent COVID-19.

The chain combines TRBV19 with TRBJ1-1; D is possibly TRBD1 (5 bases). The CDR3 loop spans 14 amino acids. Germline V lookup: CDR1 LNHDA, CDR2 SQIVND (reference sequence). Trimming left V 5 bases short and J 1 base short, with 11 bases between. The DNA for the CDR3 is TGTGCCAGTAGTCCGGGACTCTGGAACACTGAAGCTTTCTTT. Its translation is CASSPGLWNTEAFF.

The chain couples TRBV10-1 to TRBJ1-1; 12 bases match TRBD1. In germline, CDR1 is WNHNN, CDR2 SYGVQD (reference sequence). The CDR3 loop spans 13 amino acids. J lost 7 bases, V lost 6 bases, and 3 bases had no gene match. This chain's CDR3 is CASRGQGASEAFF. CDR3 bases: TGCGCCAGCAGGGGACAGGGGGCGAGTGAAGCTTTCTTT.

V is TRBV6-1 and J is TRBJ1-2; 8 bases agree with TRBD1. This CDR3 comprises 15 residues. The V and J ends lost 3 bases and 1 base, in that order; junction bases with no gene match: 4. CDR1 MNHNS and CDR2 SASEGT come from the germline V gene. CDR3 sequence reads: CASSDQGAINYGYTF. CDR3 in DNA: TGTGCCAGCAGTGATCAGGGGGCGATTAACTATGGCTACACCTTC.

V gene TRBV5-5 combines with J gene TRBJ1-4; 7 bases align to TRBD1. The germline V gene has CDR1 SGHKS and CDR2 YYEKEE (reference sequence). The V gene end was trimmed by 2 bases and the J gene end by 2 bases; junction bases not matched to a gene: 0. The CDR3 length is 14 residues. CDR3 sequence (DNA): TGTGCCAGCAGCTTACAGGGGACTAATGAAAAACTGTTTTTT. Protein: CASSLQGTNEKLFF.

This chain links TRBV7-8 with TRBJ2-7; 7 bases align to TRBD1. With V trimmed by 2 bases and J by 6 bases, 7 bases remained unmatched. The CDR3 has 14 amino acids. Germline lookup yields CDR1 SGHVS and CDR2 FQNEAQ. CDR3 sequence reads: CASSLRQGTVEQYF. CDR3 nucleotides: TGTGCCAGCAGCTTAAGACAGGGAACCGTCGAGCAGTACTTC.

The chain carries TRBV11-2 and TRBJ1-5, with a weak D call TRBD1 (6 bases). The CDR3 length is 16 residues. Germline CDR1 SGHAT, CDR2 FQNNGV. The V and J ends lost 2 bases and 9 bases respectively, with 20 bases between them. CDR3 residues: CASSLRQIQGTRPQHF. The CDR3 DNA is TGTGCCAGCAGCTTAAGACAAATACAGGGCACGAGGCCCCAGCATTTT.

The V call is TRBV10-3, the J call TRBJ2-3, with D unresolved. The CDR3 sequence is 13 residues long. Germline V gives CDR1 ENHRY, CDR2 SYGVKD. Trimming cost V 4 bases and J 6 bases, with 11 bases left between them. CDR3: CAISARGRDTQYF. For the CDR3, the DNA is TGTGCCATCAGTGCCCGAGGCCGGGATACGCAGTATTTT.

This clone has more than one count but fewer than ten. The CDR3 protein is CASRQGTGNYGYTF. The CDR3 nucleotides are TGTGCCAGCAGGCAGGGGACAGGCAACTATGGCTACACCTTC. This chain joins TRBV6-5 and TRBJ1-2; 8 bases agree with TRBD1. The CDR3 covers 14 residues. V lost 6 bases to trimming and J lost 2 bases; unmatched junction nucleotides: 5. Germline V gives CDR1 MNHEY, CDR2 SVGAGI.

The genes are TRBV27 and TRBJ1-1; D may be TRBD1 (5 bases). V lost 7 bases to trimming and J lost 5 bases, with 17 bases between them. The CDR3 covers 14 residues. Germline V gene lookup returns CDR1 MNHEY and CDR2 SMNVEV (reference sequence). CDR3 in amino acids: CASNGWAGGTEAFF. The CDR3 DNA is TGTGCCAGCAACGGGTGGGCGGGGGGAACTGAAGCTTTCTTT.

The chain joins TRBV5-6 to TRBJ2-5; 8 bases line up with TRBD1. Germline values: CDR1 SGHDT, CDR2 YYEEEE. The CDR3 contains 15 residues. J was trimmed by 3 bases and V by 2 bases; bases with no gene match: 6. The CDR3 nucleotides read TGTGCCAGCAGCTTCCAGGGGGCGCTGGAAGAGACCCAGTACTTC. Encoded protein: CASSFQGALEETQYF.